What follows are 18 T cell receptor beta chains derived from one specimen sequenced in a study of shared clonotypes between healthy human individuals. The data were produced by immunoSEQ multiplex PCR, yet TCRdb's version contains in-frame clones alone and is incomplete. Of about 2 million clones listed, roughly 94% are singletons. Sequenced: naive CD4+ T cells sorted from blood. Described subset: CD45RA+ positively selected. These TCRs come from a man in his late teens or twenties in good health.

V and J are TRBV27 and TRBJ2-7, with 10 bases lining up with TRBD2. CDR1 MNHEY and CDR2 SMNVEV come from the germline V gene (reference sequence). This CDR3 is 15 amino acids long. V lost 2 bases, J lost 0 bases, and 1 base stayed unmatched. CDR3 residues: CASSLGTSDSYEQYF. CDR3 coding DNA: TGTGCCAGCAGTTTAGGGACTAGCGACTCCTACGAGCAGTACTTC.

The count of this clone is one. The chain recombines TRBV5-4 with TRBJ2-7; 7 positions agree with TRBD2. Trimming took 4 bases from V and 7 from J; bases not matched to a gene: 11. CDR3 length: 14 amino acids. Germline V gives CDR1 SGHNT, CDR2 YYREEE (reference sequence). The CDR3 DNA reads as TGTGCCAGCAGCCTTAACGCGGGGGTGGGAGAGCAGTACTTC. It yields the protein CASSLNAGVGEQYF.

As concerns this clone: Other nucleotide sequences from this sample produce the same CDR3. The rearrangement joins TRBV6-5 to TRBJ2-7, with 11 bases lining up with TRBD2. The germline gives CDR1 MNHEY, CDR2 SVGAGI. Trimming removed 8 bases from V and 0 bases from J; junction bases left unmatched: 3. The length of the CDR3 is 14 residues. The CDR3 DNA is TGTGCCAGCTCACTAGCGGGAGTCTCCTACGAGCAGTACTTC. Protein product: CASSLAGVSYEQYF.

The gene calls are TRBV27 and TRBJ1-6; no clear D. This CDR3 spans 15 amino acids. The V and J ends lost 7 bases and 7 bases respectively, with 17 bases between them. From germline, CDR1 is MNHEY and CDR2 SMNVEV (reference sequence). The CDR3 DNA is TGTGCCAGCACTCCTACGGGCAGCAGAAATTCACCCCTCCACTTT. Encoded protein: CASTPTGSRNSPLHF.

The genes are TRBV7-2 and TRBJ2-7, with D unresolved. From germline, CDR1 is SGHTA and CDR2 FQGNSA. Trimming removed 7 bases from V and 4 bases from J, with 17 bases in between. The CDR3 runs 14 residues. The CDR3 bases are TGTGCCAGCACTATAGGGTTTTTCAGTTACGAGCAGTACTTC. It specifies CASTIGFFSYEQYF. Full variable domain (outside the CDR3, taken from reference TRBV7-2 and TRBJ2-7): GAGVSQSPSNKVTEKGKDVELRCDPISGHTALYWYRQSLGQGLEFLIYFQGNSAPDKSGLPSDRFSAERTGGSVSTLTIQRTQQEDSAVYLCASTIGFFSYEQYFGPGTRLTVT.

The chain employs TRBV7-2 and TRBJ2-2; TRBD2 agrees at 7 bases. Germline V lookup: CDR1 SGHTA, CDR2 FQGNSA. The CDR3 totals 15 residues. The V gene end was trimmed by 3 bases and the J gene end by 4 bases; junction bases not matched to a gene: 5. The CDR3 bases are TGTGCCAGCAGCTTTGCGGGAGTAGTCACCGGGGAGCTGTTTTTT. It encodes CASSFAGVVTGELFF.

The V call is TRBV11-2, the J call TRBJ2-1; 9 nucleotides agree with TRBD1. Unmatched junction bases numbered 1, after V lost 4 bases and J lost 6 bases. The CDR3 runs 13 residues. CDR1 is SGHAT and CDR2 is FQNNGV in the germline V gene. For the CDR3, the DNA is TGTGCCAGCAGCTCGGACAGGGGCAATGAGCAGTTCTTC. It encodes CASSSDRGNEQFF.

The chain joins TRBV5-1 to TRBJ1-6, with D tentatively TRBD1 (5 bases). The CDR3 length is 13 residues. Trimming removed 2 bases at V and 7 bases at J, with 7 bases between. Germline lookup yields CDR1 SGHRS and CDR2 YFSETQ. The CDR3 loop reads CASSFRDNSPLHF. The CDR3 DNA reads as TGCGCCAGCAGCTTTCGGGACAATTCACCCCTCCACTTT.

On this clone: Within the sample, other DNA sequences also encode this same CDR3. The chain has TRBV6-5 and TRBJ2-3; D might be TRBD2 (5 bases). Germline V gene data show CDR1 as MNHEY and CDR2 as SVGAGI. The CDR3 covers 12 residues. V dropped 6 bases and J dropped 5 bases, with 9 bases sitting between them. The CDR3 nucleotides are TGTGCCAGCAGCCGACGGGGAGATACGCAGTATTTT. Amino acids: CASSRRGDTQYF.

The CDR3 nucleotides read TGCGCCAGCAGCTTGGGAGGACAGGGGACCTACTACGAGCAGTACTTC. Encoded protein: CASSLGGQGTYYEQYF. The rearrangement links TRBV5-1 to TRBJ2-7, with 9 positions matching TRBD1. The CDR3 sequence is 16 residues long. Germline V CDR1 and CDR2: SGHRS, YFSETQ. Unmatched junction bases numbered 7, after V lost 0 bases and J lost 3 bases.

This chain joins TRBV28 and TRBJ1-2, with a tentative D call TRBD1 (6 bases). V was trimmed by 6 bases and J by 8 bases, leaving 22 bases between them. This CDR3 contains 15 residues. Germline CDR1 is MDHEN and CDR2 is SYDVKM. The CDR3 protein is CASSIPLQGSSGYTF. CDR3 DNA sequence: TGTGCCAGCAGCATTCCTTTACAGGGAAGTTCGGGCTACACCTTC.

The CDR3 DNA is TGTGCCAGCTCATCGAATAGCGGGAGCGCAGATACGCAGTATTTT. Its translation is CASSSNSGSADTQYF. The chain links TRBV18 to TRBJ2-3; TRBD2 matches at 9 bases. V was clipped by 5 bases and J by 4 bases; unmatched bases: 7. The germline V gene encodes CDR1 KGHSH and CDR2 LQKENI. The CDR3 is made up of 15 amino acids.

The rearrangement joins TRBV12-5 to TRBJ2-7; no firm D call. V was trimmed by 4 bases and J by 6 bases, leaving 10 bases between them. CDR3 length: 12 residues. Germline V gene sequence: CDR1 LGHNT, CDR2 FRNRAP. As DNA, the CDR3 is TGTGCTAGTGGTTCCGGAAGGGCCGAGCAGTACTTC. Its translation: CASGSGRAEQYF.

The V call is TRBV7-9, the J call TRBJ2-7; D uncertain. The V end was cut by 2 bases, the J end by 5 bases, with 13 bases between. Germline loops: CDR1 SEHNR, CDR2 FQNEAQ (reference sequence). The CDR3 is 14 amino acids. The CDR3, as DNA: TGTGCCAGCAGCTTATCGGGCGGAACAGACGAGCAGTACTTC. Translation gives CASSLSGGTDEQYF.

The chain has TRBV7-2 and TRBJ1-1, with D maybe TRBD1 (5 bases). V lost 4 bases, J lost 3 bases, and 15 bases lay in between. The CDR3 is 15 amino acids. Germline CDR1 reads SGHTA; CDR2 reads FQGNSA. CDR3 residues: CASSSPGGYYTEAFF. In DNA form, the CDR3 reads TGTGCCAGCAGCTCCCCCGGGGGGTACTACACTGAAGCTTTCTTT. Filled out from reference TRBV7-2 and TRBJ1-1, the complete variable domain reads GAGVSQSPSNKVTEKGKDVELRCDPISGHTALYWYRQSLGQGLEFLIYFQGNSAPDKSGLPSDRFSAERTGGSVSTLTIQRTQQEDSAVYLCASSSPGGYYTEAFFGQGTRLTVV.

CDR3 coding DNA: TGTGCCAGCAGTGATTACAGTCCCTACGAGCAGTACTTC. It translates to CASSDYSPYEQYF. V gene TRBV6-1 combines with J gene TRBJ2-7; D unresolved. Germline-derived CDR1 and CDR2 are MNHNS and SASEGT. There are 13 residues in the CDR3. The germline V and J ends were trimmed by 3 bases and 2 bases, with 8 bases remaining between them.

Concerning this clone itself: Other DNA sequences from this sample encode an identical CDR3 as well. The chain recombines TRBV18 with TRBJ1-2, with D maybe TRBD1 (5 bases). Germline assignment: CDR1 KGHSH and CDR2 LQKENI. Trimming stripped 3 bases from V and 1 base from J, with 6 bases between. CDR3 length equals 13 residues. The DNA for the CDR3 is TGTGCCAGCTCACCCGACAGTAACTATGGCTACACCTTC. Protein: CASSPDSNYGYTF.

This clone was observed once. The CDR3 nucleotides read TGTGCCAGCAGTCCTGTTCCAGCGGGAGCTTTCTTT. This encodes CASSPVPAGAFF. The chain couples TRBV6-5 to TRBJ1-1; D ambiguous. V was shortened by 5 bases and J by 10 bases, with 14 bases between the two germline ends. Germline-derived CDR1 and CDR2 are MNHEY and SVGAGI. The CDR3 runs 12 residues.